The entry below describes one TCR beta chain. In germline, CDR1 is MNHEY, CDR2 SVGAGI. Between the trimmed V and J ends, which lost 6 bases and 7 bases, there was a span of 15 bases. This CDR3 comprises 14 residues. This record belongs to a study of Ad26.COV2.S vaccination and SARS-CoV-2 variants. Regarding treatment: some 20 received Ad26.COV2.S at low or high dose, single or two shots; about 5 received placebo; per-sample allocation not given. Sampling was done on day 63 after the first vaccine or placebo injection. An Ad26 vector that expressed Wuhan-strain SARS-CoV-2 spike constituted the vaccine. TCRdb's copy holds only in-frame clones and misses some; the assay was immunoSEQ multiplex PCR. The table shows 440,000 or so clones, with 92% occurring only once.

This TCR came from a person aged 18-65 years who received the Ad26.COV2.S COVID-19 vaccine or a placebo. The sample consisted of peripheral blood, taken in a trial of Ad26.COV2.S vaccine versus placebo. The genes are TRBV6-5 and TRBJ1-4; perhaps TRBD1 as D (5 bases). The CDR3 protein is CASSLGGSIEKLFF. CDR3 coding DNA: TGTGCCAGCAGCCTGGGGGGGAGTATTGAAAAACTGTTTTTT.